This T cell receptor beta chain was sequenced in a study of T-cell reconstitution after alpha-beta-depleted transplantation in children. The CDR3 has 14 residues. Germline CDR1 reads KGHSH; CDR2 reads LQKENI. The V gene end was trimmed by 3 bases and the J gene end by 5 bases; junction bases not matched to a gene: 5. TCRbeta library construction was performed incorporating unique molecular identifiers. TCRdb analysed the PCR reads with MiXCR anew, one entry per CDR3 protein. The sample lists 540,000 or so distinct CDR3 sequences; more than 20% were seen once. The TCR comes from a boy in the first two years of life who had a stem cell transplant for acute myeloid leukemia, so the T cells may come from the graft donor. The V and J genes are TRBV18 and TRBJ2-7, with 9 bases that match TRBD1. Sequencing was performed on PBMCs, mostly from graft donor cells, taken 360 days after TCRalphabeta/CD19-depleted stem cell transplant. CDR3 sequence reads: CASSPSGQGNEQYF. CDR3 coding DNA: TGTGCCAGCTCACCCTCGGGACAGGGAAACGAGCAGTACTTC.